This is a list of T cell receptor beta chains from one sample in a study of cytomegalovirus exposure and HLA in healthy donors. Clones were sequenced by immunoSEQ multiplex PCR, and TCRdb holds only the in-frame ones, with some missing. The sample yields approximately 180,000 clones, approximately 85% seen once. The sequenced sample was PBMCs. The receptors shown here come from a girl between 10 and 17 years old in good health and CMV-seropositive. CDR3s include the opening cysteine and the closing phenylalanine or tryptophan. The order of the fields is J gene, D gene, V gene, CDR3 length, clone size, CDR3 protein, CDR3 DNA. D genes are given only for firm matches. Size is omitted from some rows. Given values are once, few, many or a class for expanded clones.

j_gene: TRBJ2-3; d_gene: TRBD2; v_gene: TRBV6-5; len: 15; abundance: NA; CDR3aa: CASSPSAGGTDTQYF; CDR3nt: TGTGCCAGCAGCCCGTCAGCGGGGGGCACAGATACGCAGTATTTT
j_gene: TRBJ2-6; d_gene: TRBD1; v_gene: TRBV9; len: 18; abundance: once; CDR3aa: CASSVQTGALSGANVLTF; CDR3nt: TGTGCCAGCAGCGTACAGACAGGGGCTCTCTCTGGGGCCAACGTCCTGACTTTC
j_gene: TRBJ2-7; d_gene: NA; v_gene: TRBV6-1; len: 11; abundance: NA; CDR3aa: CASSGTGINDF; CDR3nt: TGTGCCAGCAGTGGAACAGGGATAAACGACTTC
j_gene: TRBJ1-1; d_gene: NA; v_gene: TRBV9; len: 15; abundance: NA; CDR3aa: CASSVQDTSNTEAFF; CDR3nt: TGTGCCAGCAGCGTACAGGACACCTCGAACACTGAAGCTTTCTTT
j_gene: TRBJ1-1; d_gene: NA; v_gene: TRBV10-1; len: 14; abundance: NA; CDR3aa: CASSEVGTGTRIFF; CDR3nt: NA
j_gene: TRBJ1-2; d_gene: TRBD1; v_gene: TRBV27; len: 13; abundance: NA; CDR3aa: CASSPDRSYGYTF; CDR3nt: TGTGCCAGCAGTCCGGACAGGAGCTATGGCTACACCTTC
j_gene: TRBJ2-7; d_gene: TRBD1; v_gene: TRBV7-9; len: 17; abundance: NA; CDR3aa: CASSSPRTGLSNYEQYF; CDR3nt: TGTGCCAGCAGCTCCCCTAGGACAGGGCTTTCTAACTACGAGCAGTACTTC
j_gene: TRBJ2-1; d_gene: TRBD1; v_gene: TRBV27; len: 14; abundance: NA; CDR3aa: CASSKTGSYNEQFF; CDR3nt: TGTGCCAGCAGTAAGACAGGGAGCTACAATGAGCAGTTCTTC
j_gene: TRBJ2-7; d_gene: NA; v_gene: TRBV6-4; len: 15; abundance: NA; CDR3aa: CASSATKGGIDEQYF; CDR3nt: TGTGCCAGCAGTGCCACGAAGGGAGGCATCGACGAGCAGTACTTC
j_gene: TRBJ1-2; d_gene: NA; v_gene: TRBV4-1; len: 18; abundance: NA; CDR3aa: CASSQALILAGIFYGYTF; CDR3nt: TGCGCCAGCAGCCAAGCGTTGATCCTGGCGGGGATCTTTTATGGCTACACCTTC
j_gene: TRBJ2-3; d_gene: NA; v_gene: TRBV5-6; len: 16; abundance: once; CDR3aa: CASSRGLGESTDTQYF; CDR3nt: TGTGCCAGCAGCAGGGGGTTGGGGGAAAGCACAGATACGCAGTATTTT
j_gene: TRBJ1-1; d_gene: NA; v_gene: TRBV7-9; len: 12; abundance: NA; CDR3aa: CASSLGDSEAFF; CDR3nt: TGTGCCAGCAGCTTAGGGGACTCTGAAGCTTTCTTT
j_gene: TRBJ1-1; d_gene: NA; v_gene: TRBV6-5; len: 13; abundance: NA; CDR3aa: CASSYELNTEAFF; CDR3nt: TGTGCCAGCAGTTACGAGTTGAACACTGAAGCTTTCTTT
j_gene: TRBJ1-2; d_gene: TRBD1; v_gene: TRBV6-5; len: 13; abundance: NA; CDR3aa: CASRRQGNYGYTF; CDR3nt: TGTGCCAGTCGGCGACAGGGAAACTATGGCTACACCTTC
j_gene: TRBJ1-4; d_gene: NA; v_gene: TRBV5-1; len: 13; abundance: NA; CDR3aa: CASSPGLNEKLFF; CDR3nt: TGCGCCAGCAGCCCGGGATTAAATGAAAAACTGTTTTTT
j_gene: TRBJ2-2; d_gene: NA; v_gene: TRBV5-1; len: 15; abundance: NA; CDR3aa: CASSVDRAVTGELFF; CDR3nt: TGCGCCAGCAGCGTGGACCGAGCGGTCACCGGGGAGCTGTTTTTT
j_gene: TRBJ1-4; d_gene: NA; v_gene: TRBV23-1; len: 13; abundance: NA; CDR3aa: CASRGRGDEKLFF; CDR3nt: TGCGCCAGCAGAGGCAGGGGTGACGAAAAACTGTTTTTT
j_gene: TRBJ2-4; d_gene: NA; v_gene: TRBV10-1; len: 18; abundance: NA; CDR3aa: CASSELPPGLLAKNIQYF; CDR3nt: TGCGCCAGCAGTGAGCTGCCGCCGGGACTGCTAGCCAAAAACATTCAGTACTTC
j_gene: TRBJ2-5; d_gene: TRBD1; v_gene: TRBV6-5; len: 15; abundance: NA; CDR3aa: CASSSSGTGEETQYF; CDR3nt: TGTGCCAGCAGTTCTTCTGGGACAGGGGAAGAGACCCAGTACTTC
j_gene: TRBJ1-2; d_gene: TRBD1; v_gene: TRBV19; len: 17; abundance: NA; CDR3aa: CASSGQGWGLSNYGYTF; CDR3nt: TGTGCCAGTAGTGGACAGGGTTGGGGCCTCTCTAACTATGGCTACACCTTC
j_gene: TRBJ2-5; d_gene: TRBD2; v_gene: TRBV6-1; len: 13; abundance: NA; CDR3aa: CASRMRGQETQYF; CDR3nt: TGTGCCAGCAGGATGCGGGGGCAAGAGACCCAGTACTTC
j_gene: TRBJ1-1; d_gene: NA; v_gene: TRBV29-1; len: 12; abundance: NA; CDR3aa: CSVVRGLTEAFF; CDR3nt: TGCAGCGTTGTCAGGGGTTTGACTGAAGCTTTCTTT
j_gene: TRBJ2-7; d_gene: NA; v_gene: TRBV9; len: 16; abundance: NA; CDR3aa: CASSVAGGGAVYEQYF; CDR3nt: TGTGCCAGCAGCGTAGCCGGAGGGGGGGCGGTCTACGAGCAGTACTTC
j_gene: TRBJ2-3; d_gene: NA; v_gene: TRBV11-2; len: 14; abundance: NA; CDR3aa: CASRPRGDTDTQYF; CDR3nt: TGTGCCAGCAGGCCCCGCGGGGACACAGATACGCAGTATTTT
j_gene: TRBJ1-2; d_gene: NA; v_gene: TRBV25-1; len: 14; abundance: NA; CDR3aa: CASSEPGNALGYTF; CDR3nt: TGTGCCAGCAGTGAACCAGGGAATGCGCTCGGCTACACCTTC
j_gene: TRBJ2-3; d_gene: NA; v_gene: TRBV18; len: 12; abundance: NA; CDR3aa: CASSLRTDTQYF; CDR3nt: TGTGCCAGCTCACTCCGGACAGATACGCAGTATTTT
j_gene: TRBJ2-1; d_gene: NA; v_gene: TRBV5-1; len: 14; abundance: once; CDR3aa: CASSQRLVPHEQFF; CDR3nt: TGCGCCAGCAGCCAGAGACTAGTACCCCATGAGCAGTTCTTC
j_gene: TRBJ2-1; d_gene: TRBD1; v_gene: TRBV6-5; len: 15; abundance: NA; CDR3aa: CASSRGQGLYNEQFF; CDR3nt: TGTGCCAGCAGCCGGGGACAGGGTCTATACAATGAGCAGTTCTTC
j_gene: TRBJ1-2; d_gene: NA; v_gene: TRBV11-2; len: 13; abundance: NA; CDR3aa: CASSYRGFYGYTF; CDR3nt: TGTGCCAGCAGCTATCGGGGGTTCTATGGCTACACCTTC
j_gene: TRBJ1-3; d_gene: NA; v_gene: TRBV6-5; len: 12; abundance: few; CDR3aa: CASSGQGNTIYF; CDR3nt: TGTGCCAGCAGCGGACAGGGAAACACCATATATTTT
j_gene: TRBJ2-1; d_gene: NA; v_gene: TRBV10-2; len: 12; abundance: NA; CDR3aa: CASSELQGGQFF; CDR3nt: TGCGCCAGCAGTGAGCTCCAGGGCGGGCAGTTCTTC
j_gene: TRBJ2-3; d_gene: NA; v_gene: TRBV2; len: 12; abundance: NA; CDR3aa: CASSEQGDTQYF; CDR3nt: TGTGCCAGCAGTGAACAGGGAGATACGCAGTATTTT
j_gene: TRBJ2-7; d_gene: NA; v_gene: TRBV5-6; len: 14; abundance: NA; CDR3aa: CASSYPGSAYEQYF; CDR3nt: TGTGCCAGCAGCTACCCCGGGAGCGCCTACGAGCAGTACTTC
j_gene: TRBJ1-2; d_gene: NA; v_gene: TRBV12-5; len: 17; abundance: NA; CDR3aa: CASGPDWEAHLLNGYTF; CDR3nt: TGTGCTAGTGGTCCGGATTGGGAGGCGCATTTATTGAATGGCTACACCTTC
j_gene: TRBJ1-4; d_gene: NA; v_gene: TRBV6-1; len: 14; abundance: NA; CDR3aa: CASTWGGKGEKLFF; CDR3nt: TGTGCCAGCACTTGGGGGGGGAAGGGTGAAAAACTGTTTTTT
j_gene: TRBJ2-2; d_gene: NA; v_gene: TRBV9; len: 17; abundance: NA; CDR3aa: CASSVGGGYENTGELFF; CDR3nt: TGTGCCAGCAGCGTAGGAGGAGGGTATGAGAACACCGGGGAGCTGTTTTTT
j_gene: TRBJ2-5; d_gene: TRBD2; v_gene: TRBV9; len: 14; abundance: NA; CDR3aa: CASSGGGFSETQYF; CDR3nt: TGTGCCAGCAGCGGGGGGGGGTTCTCGGAGACCCAGTACTTC
j_gene: TRBJ2-7; d_gene: NA; v_gene: TRBV4-1; len: 15; abundance: NA; CDR3aa: CASSQDDQGGYEQYF; CDR3nt: TGCGCCAGCAGCCAGGATGATCAGGGAGGCTACGAGCAGTACTTC
j_gene: TRBJ2-1; d_gene: TRBD2; v_gene: TRBV12-5; len: 15; abundance: NA; CDR3aa: CASGAGTSSYNEQFF; CDR3nt: TGTGCTAGTGGCGCCGGGACTAGCTCCTACAATGAGCAGTTCTTC
j_gene: TRBJ1-1; d_gene: NA; v_gene: TRBV28; len: 15; abundance: NA; CDR3aa: CASSLGGKGNTEAFF; CDR3nt: TGTGCCAGCAGTTTAGGGGGGAAGGGGAACACTGAAGCTTTCTTT
j_gene: TRBJ2-7; d_gene: NA; v_gene: TRBV6-1; len: 14; abundance: NA; CDR3aa: CASSERTRISEQYF; CDR3nt: TGTGCCAGCAGTGAACGGACACGAATCTCGGAGCAGTACTTC
j_gene: TRBJ2-5; d_gene: TRBD1; v_gene: TRBV5-6; len: 16; abundance: NA; CDR3aa: CASSRTGTGSRETQYF; CDR3nt: TGTGCCAGCAGTAGAACCGGGACAGGAAGCCGAGAGACCCAGTACTTC
j_gene: TRBJ1-5; d_gene: TRBD1; v_gene: TRBV5-4; len: 16; abundance: NA; CDR3aa: CASSYLDREINQPQHF; CDR3nt: TGTGCCAGCAGCTATTTGGACAGGGAAATCAATCAGCCCCAGCATTTT
j_gene: TRBJ2-1; d_gene: NA; v_gene: TRBV5-4; len: 18; abundance: NA; CDR3aa: CASSLMVRGVGAYNEQFF; CDR3nt: TGTGCCAGCAGCTTGATGGTCAGGGGGGTAGGCGCCTACAATGAGCAGTTCTTC
j_gene: TRBJ2-7; d_gene: TRBD2; v_gene: TRBV5-4; len: 18; abundance: NA; CDR3aa: CASSLINNIWRGASEQYF; CDR3nt: TGTGCCAGCAGCTTGATAAACAATATTTGGCGGGGGGCCTCCGAGCAGTACTTC
j_gene: TRBJ2-3; d_gene: TRBD2; v_gene: TRBV5-1; len: 18; abundance: NA; CDR3aa: CASSFGGAGMVGFDTQYF; CDR3nt: TGCGCCAGCAGCTTTGGAGGAGCGGGGATGGTGGGGTTTGATACGCAGTATTTT
j_gene: TRBJ1-4; d_gene: TRBD1; v_gene: TRBV27; len: 15; abundance: NA; CDR3aa: CASSLRDRVREKLFF; CDR3nt: TGTGCCAGCAGTTTAAGGGACAGGGTGCGCGAAAAACTGTTTTTT
j_gene: TRBJ2-5; d_gene: TRBD1; v_gene: TRBV5-1; len: 18; abundance: NA; CDR3aa: CASSLGRGQGGLQETQYF; CDR3nt: TGCGCCAGCAGCTTGGGGCGGGGACAGGGGGGTCTCCAAGAGACCCAGTACTTC
j_gene: TRBJ1-1; d_gene: TRBD1; v_gene: TRBV27; len: 13; abundance: NA; CDR3aa: CASSWETGSEAFF; CDR3nt: TGTGCCAGCAGTTGGGAGACAGGGAGCGAAGCTTTCTTT
j_gene: TRBJ1-2; d_gene: TRBD1; v_gene: TRBV6-1; len: 13; abundance: NA; CDR3aa: CASSADRGRGYTF; CDR3nt: TGTGCCAGCAGTGCGGACAGGGGGCGGGGCTACACCTTC
j_gene: TRBJ1-2; d_gene: NA; v_gene: TRBV9; len: 14; abundance: few; CDR3aa: CASSPRADLYGYTF; CDR3nt: TGTGCCAGCAGCCCGAGGGCCGACCTCTATGGCTACACCTTC
j_gene: TRBJ2-1; d_gene: TRBD2; v_gene: TRBV27; len: 15; abundance: NA; CDR3aa: CASSSRPSGYNEQFF; CDR3nt: TGTGCCAGCAGTTCTCGGCCTAGCGGCTACAATGAGCAGTTCTTC
j_gene: TRBJ2-1; d_gene: NA; v_gene: TRBV7-2; len: 11; abundance: NA; CDR3aa: CASRQGHEQFF; CDR3nt: TGTGCCAGCAGGCAGGGTCATGAGCAGTTCTTC
j_gene: TRBJ1-2; d_gene: NA; v_gene: TRBV6-5; len: 12; abundance: NA; CDR3aa: CASSYARDGYTF; CDR3nt: TGTGCCAGCAGTTACGCCAGGGATGGCTACACCTTC
j_gene: TRBJ1-6; d_gene: NA; v_gene: TRBV27; len: 14; abundance: NA; CDR3aa: CASSLAGANSPLHF; CDR3nt: TGTGCCAGCAGTTTAGCCGGAGCCAATTCACCCCTCCACTTT
j_gene: TRBJ2-2; d_gene: NA; v_gene: TRBV5-4; len: 17; abundance: NA; CDR3aa: CASSSLINRVQTGELFF; CDR3nt: TGTGCCAGCAGCTCTCTAATAAACAGGGTTCAGACCGGGGAGCTGTTTTTT